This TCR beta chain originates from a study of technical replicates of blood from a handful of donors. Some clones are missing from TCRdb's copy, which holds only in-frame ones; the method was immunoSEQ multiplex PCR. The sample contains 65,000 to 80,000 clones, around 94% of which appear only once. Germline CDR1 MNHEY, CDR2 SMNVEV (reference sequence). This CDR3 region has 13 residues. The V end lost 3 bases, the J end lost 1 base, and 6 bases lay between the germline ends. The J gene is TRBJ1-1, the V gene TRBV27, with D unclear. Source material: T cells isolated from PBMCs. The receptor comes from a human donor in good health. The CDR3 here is CASSFEPNTEAFF. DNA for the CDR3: TGTGCCAGCAGTTTCGAGCCGAACACTGAAGCTTTCTTT.